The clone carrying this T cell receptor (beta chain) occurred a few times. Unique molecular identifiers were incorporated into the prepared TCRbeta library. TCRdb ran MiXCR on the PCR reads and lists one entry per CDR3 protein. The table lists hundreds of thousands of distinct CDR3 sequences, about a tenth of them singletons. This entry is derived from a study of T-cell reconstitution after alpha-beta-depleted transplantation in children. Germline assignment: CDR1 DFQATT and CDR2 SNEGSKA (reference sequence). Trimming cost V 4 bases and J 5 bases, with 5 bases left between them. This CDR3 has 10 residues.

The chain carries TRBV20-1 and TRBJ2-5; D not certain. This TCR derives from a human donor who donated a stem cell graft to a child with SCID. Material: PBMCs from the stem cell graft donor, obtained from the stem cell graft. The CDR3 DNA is TGCAGTGCTAATTCGGAGACCCAGTACTTC. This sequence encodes CSANSETQYF.